This TCR beta chain emerged from a study of blood T cell repertoires in COVID-19. Study overall: PBMCs, B-cell-depleted T cells, or T cells provided the cDNA or gDNA that made up the material.

As handled by the study authors: Counts of nucleated cells, estimated from reference gene primer amplification, were obtained. The table came from immunoSEQ multiplex PCR; TCRdb's copy has only in-frame clones and leaves some out. That table is the source of V, J and clone size, and D and trimming were worked out from the DNA. The data show 140,000 to 150,000 clones, approximately 90% seen once. The clonotype was recovered from a human donor in a cohort sampled during active COVID-19. The sequenced material came from peripheral blood.

The CDR3 protein is CASINTGQGFSEQFF. The CDR3 coding sequence is TGTGCCAGTATCAATACGGGACAGGGGTTTAGTGAGCAGTTCTTC. The chain is built from TRBV19 and TRBJ2-1, with 10 bases lining up with TRBD1. CDR1 LNHDA and CDR2 SQIVND come from the germline V gene (reference sequence). This CDR3 contains 15 residues. The V gene end was trimmed by 7 bases and the J gene end by 9 bases; junction bases not matched to a gene: 12.